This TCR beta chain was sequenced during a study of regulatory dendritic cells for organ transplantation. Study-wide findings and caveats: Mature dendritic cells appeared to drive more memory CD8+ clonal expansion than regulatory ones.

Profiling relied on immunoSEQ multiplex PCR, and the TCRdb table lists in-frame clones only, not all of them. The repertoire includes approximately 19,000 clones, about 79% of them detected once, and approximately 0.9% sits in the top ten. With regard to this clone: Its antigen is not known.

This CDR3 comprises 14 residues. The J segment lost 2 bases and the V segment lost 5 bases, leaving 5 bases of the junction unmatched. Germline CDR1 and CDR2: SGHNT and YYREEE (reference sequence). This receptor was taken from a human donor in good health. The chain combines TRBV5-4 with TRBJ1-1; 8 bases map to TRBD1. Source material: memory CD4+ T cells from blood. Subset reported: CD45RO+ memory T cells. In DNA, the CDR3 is TGTGCCAGCAGGGCGGACAGGGCCAACACTGAAGCTTTCTTT. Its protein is CASRADRANTEAFF.